The 17 T cell receptor beta chains reported below all come from one sample, sequenced in a study of blood T cell repertoires in COVID-19. Assay used: immunoSEQ multiplex PCR; TCRdb lists only in-frame clones, some missing. The data show around 300,000 clones, 75% to 90% seen once. The sample taken for sequencing was PBMCs or T cells enriched from blood (not recorded which). These receptors originate from a woman aged 18-35 years who had recovered from COVID-19.

Comment on this clone: The sample holds other DNA sequences that translate to the same CDR3. The chain recombines TRBV28 with TRBJ1-2; 8 positions match TRBD1. With 4 bases clipped from V and 4 bases from J, the junction kept 8 bases outside the gene matches. This CDR3 region has 15 residues. Germline V gene data show CDR1 as MDHEN and CDR2 as SYDVKM. CDR3 DNA: TGTGCCAGCAGTTCCCCCGGACAGGGAGGCTATGGCTACACCTTC. It codes for CASSSPGQGGYGYTF.

The gene calls are TRBV28 and TRBJ1-6; D is undetermined. The length of the CDR3 is 13 residues. V lost 5 bases and J 7 bases, leaving 9 bases between the germline ends. CDR1 is MDHEN and CDR2 is SYDVKM in the germline V gene. This CDR3 is CASSPQLNSPLHF. For the CDR3, the DNA is TGTGCCAGCAGTCCCCAACTGAATTCACCCCTCCACTTT. Full variable domain (missing parts from reference TRBV28 and TRBJ1-6): DVKVTQSSRYLVKRTGEKVFLECVQDMDHENMFWYRQDPGLGLRLIYFSYDVKMKEKGDIPEGYSVSREKKERFSLILESASTNQTSMYLCASSPQLNSPLHFGNGTRLTVT.

This clone was seen only a few times. This specimen includes other DNA sequences encoding the same CDR3. This rearrangement joins TRBV12-3 or TRBV12-4 to TRBJ1-5; D remains unclear. The CDR3 sequence is 13 residues long. V lost 2 bases and J 0 bases, leaving 2 bases between the germline ends. CDR3 sequence reads: CASSLLSNQPQHF. In DNA, the CDR3 is TGTGCCAGCAGTTTACTTAGCAATCAGCCCCAGCATTTT.

J is TRBJ1-1 and V is TRBV2; TRBD1 agrees at 10 bases. Germline V gene data show CDR1 as SNHLY and CDR2 as FYNNEI. There are 15 residues in the CDR3. J gave up 4 bases and V 7 bases, and 9 bases lay outside the gene matches. CDR3 loop: CASKRSGTGVTEAFF. CDR3 nucleotides: TGTGCCAGCAAGAGGTCCGGGACAGGGGTCACTGAAGCTTTCTTT.

V usage is TRBV2 and J usage is TRBJ1-1; no firm D call. CDR1 SNHLY and CDR2 FYNNEI come from the germline V gene. V was shortened by 3 bases and J by 4 bases, with 9 bases between the two germline ends. CDR3 length: 13 residues. CDR3 sequence reads: CASSDEVGTEAFF. CDR3 nucleotides: TGTGCCAGCAGTGACGAGGTTGGCACTGAAGCTTTCTTT.

The V call is TRBV19, the J call TRBJ1-1; 7 nucleotides line up with TRBD1. There are 15 residues in the CDR3. V shed 4 bases and J 0 bases; nucleotides not matched to a gene: 5. The V gene's germline CDR1 is LNHDA and CDR2 SQIVND (reference sequence). The CDR3 protein is CASSTGQEMNTEAFF. Here the CDR3 DNA reads TGTGCCAGTAGTACTGGACAGGAGATGAACACTGAAGCTTTCTTT.

The V call is TRBV10-2, the J call TRBJ1-5; no definite D call. The germline V and J ends were trimmed by 3 bases and 2 bases, with 11 bases remaining between them. This CDR3 is 15 amino acids long. Germline V lookup: CDR1 WSHSY, CDR2 SAAADI. The CDR3 reads CASSEPGSRNQPQHF. In DNA form, the CDR3 reads TGCGCCAGCAGTGAACCAGGTTCCCGCAATCAGCCCCAGCATTTT.

This clone has just one count. The chain uses TRBV19 and TRBJ1-6, with 8 bases fitting TRBD1. The CDR3 has 14 residues. Germline V lookup: CDR1 LNHDA, CDR2 SQIVND (reference sequence). V trimming: 6 bases; J trimming: 10 bases; junction bases outside the gene matches: 8. DNA of the CDR3: TGTGCCAGTAGAGGGACAGGTCTACAGTCACCCCTCCACTTT. The encoded protein is CASRGTGLQSPLHF.

This sequence joins TRBV18 and TRBJ1-1; possibly TRBD1 for D (6 bases). The CDR3 spans 14 residues. V was pared by 1 base and J by 3 bases, with 9 bases between. Germline V CDR1 and CDR2: KGHSH, LQKENI. The CDR3 DNA reads TGTGCCAGCTCACCACGGGGGCAGGACACTGAAGCTTTCTTT. Translating it yields CASSPRGQDTEAFF.

The V and J genes are TRBV28 and TRBJ2-1; 10 bases align to TRBD2. Trimming took 2 bases from V and 0 from J; bases not matched to a gene: 7. Germline V gene sequence: CDR1 MDHEN, CDR2 SYDVKM. The CDR3 loop spans 18 amino acids. In DNA, the CDR3 is TGTGCCAGCAGTTTAGAGGCTAGCGGGGGCCGCTCCTACAATGAGCAGTTCTTC. This translates into CASSLEASGGRSYNEQFF. Based on the CDR3 plus reference TRBV28 and TRBJ2-1, the full variable domain is DVKVTQSSRYLVKRTGEKVFLECVQDMDHENMFWYRQDPGLGLRLIYFSYDVKMKEKGDIPEGYSVSREKKERFSLILESASTNQTSMYLCASSLEASGGRSYNEQFFGPGTRLTVL.

V and J are TRBV27 and TRBJ1-5, with D unclear. Germline V gene sequence: CDR1 MNHEY, CDR2 SMNVEV (reference sequence). The CDR3 contains 14 residues. Trimming left V 1 base short and J 5 bases short, with 9 bases between. This chain's CDR3 is CASSLFQADQPQHF. For the CDR3, the DNA is TGTGCCAGCAGTTTATTTCAGGCCGATCAGCCCCAGCATTTT.

The chain combines TRBV11-3 with TRBJ2-7; tentatively, D is TRBD1 (5 bases). V was pared by 5 bases and J by 0 bases, with 8 bases between. CDR1 is SGHNT, CDR2 YENEEA, per germline. This CDR3 is built from 13 residues. The CDR3 loop reads CASSAGYSYEQYF. The CDR3 DNA sequence: TGTGCCAGCAGCGCAGGGTACTCCTACGAGCAGTACTTC.

V and J are TRBV4-1 and TRBJ2-2, with D hard to call. Germline CDR1 reads MGHRA; CDR2 reads YSYEKL. With 0 bases removed from V and 5 bases from J, the gap between germline ends came to 4 bases. This CDR3 contains 13 residues. The CDR3 sequence is CASSQEITGELFF. The CDR3 DNA sequence: TGCGCCAGCAGCCAAGAAATAACCGGGGAGCTGTTTTTT.

The chain has TRBV10-1 and TRBJ1-1; D unresolved. This CDR3 has 14 residues. Trimming shortened V by 3 bases and J by 1 base, and 9 bases separated the two germline ends. Germline assignment: CDR1 WNHNN and CDR2 SYGVQD (reference sequence). In DNA form, the CDR3 reads TGCGCCAGCAGTGATACGACGGGGAACACTGAAGCTTTCTTT. It yields the protein CASSDTTGNTEAFF.

The chain is built from TRBV2 and TRBJ2-7; 11 bases are shared with TRBD1. V dropped 8 bases and J dropped 3; count of bases not matched to a gene: 3. The CDR3 covers 13 residues. Germline loops: CDR1 SNHLY, CDR2 FYNNEI. The DNA of the CDR3 is TGTGCCAGCGCGGGACAGGGGGGCTACGAGCAGTACTTC. As protein: CASAGQGGYEQYF.

CDR3 in amino acids: CASRLQGRGEKLFF. The CDR3 coding sequence is TGTGCCAGCAGATTACAGGGCCGAGGGGAAAAACTGTTTTTT. The V call is TRBV3-1 (or the pseudogene TRBV3-2), the J call TRBJ1-4; D is possibly TRBD1 (6 bases). This CDR3 contains 14 residues. Trimming removed 6 bases from V and 8 bases from J, with 16 bases in between. Germline-derived CDR1 and CDR2 are LGHDT and YNNKEL (reference sequence).

The DNA of the CDR3 is TGTGCCAGCAGTTACTTAGGGGTCGTCCAGCCCCAGCATTTT. Its protein product is CASSYLGVVQPQHF. The chain uses TRBV6-2 or TRBV6-3 and TRBJ1-5; D may be TRBD1 (5 bases). V dropped 1 base and J dropped 7 bases, with 11 bases sitting between them. From germline, CDR1 is MNHEY and CDR2 SVGEGT. The length of the CDR3 is 14 residues.